This T cell receptor beta chain originates from a study of PD-L1 blockade in urothelial cancer. Germline CDR1 and CDR2: GTSNPN and SVGIG (reference sequence). CDR3 length equals 13 residues. V lost 4 bases to trimming and J lost 8 bases, with 16 bases between them. TCRdb keeps only in-frame clones here, not all; method: immunoSEQ multiplex PCR. The sample includes approximately 50,000 clones, around 83% seen only once; the top ten take roughly 1.9%. Time point indicated: pretreatment peripheral blood. The clonotype originates from a man aged 50 to 59 with urothelial cancer. Sequenced here: PBMCs, sampled around atezolizumab (anti-PD-L1) treatment. The rearrangement joins TRBV30 to TRBJ2-3; tentatively, D is TRBD2 (5 bases). CDR3: CAWIPPRAGTQYF. The DNA for the CDR3 is TGTGCCTGGATCCCGCCACGGGCGGGTACGCAGTATTTT.